This T cell receptor beta chain emerged from a study of shared clonotypes between healthy human individuals (dated by TCRdb to between 2020 and 2021). A note on the overall study: A few men and a couple of women, aged 18 to 49 years, made up the cohort. For each donor, CD4 naive and CD4 memory were each given three plates, CD8 naive was given two plates, and CD8 memory was given one plate. Blood TCR repertoires of about 5 healthy adults were deeply sequenced to estimate repertoire size and the extent of clonotype sharing between individuals. Libraries were prepared and TCR repertoires were sequenced by different laboratories using diverse techniques, in order to increase sequencing depth and limit assay-specific biases. Per donor, leukapheresis produced somewhere between about 0.9 and 9 billion PBMCs.

Using the deep immunoSEQ assay, multiplex PCR amplified TCR CDR3 regions from genomic DNA. Genomic DNA extracted from each cell subset was distributed evenly over all wells of several immunoSEQ 96-well plates, and each plate served as one replicate. For sorted subsets, approximately 200 ng of genomic DNA, equivalent to some 30,000 T cell genomes, went into each replicate PCR. Purified libraries were measured with a Qubit 3.0 fluorometer, size-checked on a Bioanalyzer 2100, and measured again with the KAPA Library Quantification kit. Every immunoSEQ 96-well plate was sequenced on a dedicated single-read 150-cycle Illumina NextSeq 550 flow cell. In the original analysis: Because only junctional sequences without quality scores were contained in the immunoSEQ output, filtering matching that applied to full-length reads could not be performed. To assign V/J genes and CDR3, sequences were annotated against IMGT germline references using PyIR, a Python wrapper for IgBLAST v1.9. Reads with weak V/J assignments (E-value above 1e-6), missing CDR3, stop codons, out-of-frame junctions, or ambiguous translated residues were removed. V3J clonotypes were defined by identical inferred V gene, J gene, and CDR3 amino acid sequence. To compute the percentage overlap between repertoires, the number of shared unique clonotypes was divided by the size of the smaller repertoire. Richness of each repertoire was evaluated using RTK rarefaction, the Chao1 estimator, and Recon v2.1 estimates of unobserved clonotypes. For all TCRbeta clonotypes obtained by the gDNA method from a handful of donors, generation probabilities were computed with OLGA. This is the immuneACCESS table as TCRdb keeps it, with only in-frame sequences that have V and J called. A part of the clones is gone; compared with another copy, unresolved V genes explain less than half, and the rest is unexplained. V, J and clone size are taken as reported in that table, and D and trimming were inferred from the DNA itself. This sample has around 2.1 million clones in its table, and 85% to 95% of those were observed once. About 1.5% of the sample is taken by the ten largest.

Beyond this particular receptor, the publication reports: Naive subsets generally had larger estimated clonotype richness than memory subsets. When a few donors were compared, the shared fraction of clonotypes was roughly 5% for naive CD4, about 4% for naive CD8, 2.3% for memory CD4, and 0.35% to 0.4% for memory CD8. Incomplete sequencing was indicated by rarefaction of sorted-subset datasets, despite the large sequencing depth. Compared with non-shared clonotypes, clonotypes shared by all four sorted-subset donors had higher generation probabilities. Sampling was restricted to blood, and TCR repertoires in tissue are likely to differ from TCR repertoires in blood. Because the study included only a small number of donors, the genetic and exposure-history diversity represented was limited. Based on pairwise subsampling, the degree of clonotype sharing among donors was expected to be affected by sequencing depth.

CD8 naive samples were CD45RO-negative cells positively selected for CCR7, giving a CD45RA+CCR7+ population that excluded TemRA cells. Healthy HIV-negative adults with no recently reported acute infections or vaccinations were included as donors. All donors were Caucasian adults living in Nashville, Tennessee, USA. After blood collection by leukapheresis, PBMCs were isolated using Ficoll-Histopaque density gradient centrifugation and then cryopreserved in the vapor phase of liquid nitrogen. Purity and quantity of every magnetically sorted T cell population were checked by analytical flow cytometry. From each sorted fraction, genomic DNA was isolated and quantified by UV absorbance on a Nanodrop 2000c. Based on the germline V gene, the CDR1 and CDR2 sequences are SGHDT and YYEEEE. Its CDR3 holds 14 amino acids, cysteine through phenylalanine. The retained sequence is limited to the CDR3, 42 bases, with the frame set at the first base. Deletion took 0 bases off V and 4 bases off J, with a span of 7 bases between the germline ends.

With regard to this clone: Its antigen is still unknown. The record has no base qualities; no much larger clone is one base away.

The rearrangement joined TRBV5-6 to TRBJ2-2; a confident D gene designation cannot be given. The source of this sequence is a man aged 18-30 years in good health. Some clones in this sample may be carry-over from other donors' samples. Sequencing input: naive CD8+ T cells from PBMCs. This specimen's cell subset or site label, interpreted: CD45RA+CCR7+. The CDR3 region has the sequence CASSLDAATGELFF. The base sequence is TGTGCCAGCAGCTTGGACGCCGCCACCGGGGAGCTGTTTTTT.